This T cell receptor (beta chain) was observed in a study of cytomegalovirus exposure and HLA in healthy donors. CDR3 length: 16 amino acids. The V gene end was trimmed by 0 bases and the J gene end by 8 bases; junction bases not matched to a gene: 10. The V gene's germline CDR1 is SGHNT and CDR2 YYREEE (reference sequence). Measured with immunoSEQ multiplex PCR; TCRdb has only the in-frame clones, and not every one. The sample has under 300,000 clones, around 86% seen once. Sequencing was carried out using PBMCs. The source of this sequence is a woman aged 18 to 35 in good health and CMV-seronegative. The chain combines TRBV5-4 with TRBJ1-2; 10 bases line up with TRBD1. CDR3 in DNA: TGTGCCAGCAGCTTGGGCGGGACAGGGGTGATGGGCGGCTACACCTTC. Translated: CASSLGGTGVMGGYTF. Looking up the rest from reference TRBV5-4 and TRBJ1-2 gives the full variable domain: ETGVTQSPTHLIKTRGQQVTLRCSSQSGHNTVSWYQQALGQGPQFIFQYYREEENGRGNFPPRFSGLQFPNYSSELNVNALELDDSALYLCASSLGGTGVMGGYTFGSGTRLTVV.